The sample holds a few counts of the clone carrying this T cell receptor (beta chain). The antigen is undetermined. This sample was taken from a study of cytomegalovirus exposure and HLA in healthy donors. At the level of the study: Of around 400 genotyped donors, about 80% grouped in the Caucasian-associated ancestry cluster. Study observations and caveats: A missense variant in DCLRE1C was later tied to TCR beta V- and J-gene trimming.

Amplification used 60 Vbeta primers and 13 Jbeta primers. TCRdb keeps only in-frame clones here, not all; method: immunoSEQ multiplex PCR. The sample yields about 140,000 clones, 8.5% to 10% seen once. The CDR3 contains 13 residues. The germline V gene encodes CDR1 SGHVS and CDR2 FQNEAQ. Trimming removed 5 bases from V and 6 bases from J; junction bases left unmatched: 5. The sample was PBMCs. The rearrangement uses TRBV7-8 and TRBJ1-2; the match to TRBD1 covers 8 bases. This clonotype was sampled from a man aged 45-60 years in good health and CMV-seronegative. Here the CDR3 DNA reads TGTGCCAGCAGCCCGACAGGGGATCATGGCTACACCTTC. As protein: CASSPTGDHGYTF.